The 10 T cell receptor beta chains presented below share a single source sample, sequenced in a study of blood T cell repertoires in COVID-19. Clones were sequenced by immunoSEQ multiplex PCR, and TCRdb holds only the in-frame ones, with some missing. Here the sample spans under 200,000 clones, 84% being singletons. Sequenced: PBMCs or T cells enriched from blood (not recorded which). The receptor source for this set is a man aged 45-65 years who had recovered from COVID-19.

The chain uses TRBV19 and TRBJ1-6, with D possibly TRBD1 on 6 matching bases. Germline V gene sequence: CDR1 LNHDA, CDR2 SQIVND (reference sequence). V dropped 6 bases and J dropped 8 bases, with 14 bases sitting between them. The CDR3 loop spans 14 amino acids. The CDR3 loop reads CASSGGAVHSPLHF. The CDR3, as DNA: TGTGCCAGTAGCGGGGGGGCAGTCCATTCACCCCTCCACTTT. Full variable domain (rest looked up from reference TRBV19 and TRBJ1-6): DGGITQSPKYLFRKEGQNVTLSCEQNLNHDAMYWYRQDPGQGLRLIYYSQIVNDFQKGDIAEGYSVSREKKESFPLTVTSAQKNPTAFYLCASSGGAVHSPLHFGNGTRLTVT.

The CDR3 bases are TGTGCCAGCACGAGAGGGAGCTCCTACAATGAGCAGTTCTTC. Translation gives CASTRGSSYNEQFF. The V call is TRBV6-4, the J call TRBJ2-1, with D perhaps matching TRBD2 (5 bases). V was pared by 7 bases and J by 0 bases, with 10 bases between. There are 14 residues in the CDR3. From germline, CDR1 is MRHNA and CDR2 SNTAGT.

The V gene is TRBV19, the J gene TRBJ1-6; tentative D call: TRBD1 (6 bases). V was clipped by 10 bases and J by 10 bases, with 14 bases between them. Looked up from germline, CDR1 is LNHDA and CDR2 is SQIVND (reference sequence). The CDR3 is 12 residues long. The CDR3 DNA reads TGTGCCACCCGCGCAGGGGAATCACCCCTCCACTTT. This codes for CATRAGESPLHF.

The chain employs TRBV28 and TRBJ2-7, with D unclear. Germline CDR1 and CDR2: MDHEN and SYDVKM. The CDR3 runs 11 residues. Trimming stripped 3 bases from V and 3 bases from J, with 3 bases between. CDR3 sequence reads: CASSFYYEQYF. In DNA form, the CDR3 reads TGTGCCAGCAGTTTCTACTACGAGCAGTACTTC.

J is TRBJ1-1 and V is TRBV19; 10 bases agree with TRBD1. Trimming took 3 bases from V and 4 from J; bases not matched to a gene: 11. The germline V gene encodes CDR1 LNHDA and CDR2 SQIVND (reference sequence). The CDR3 covers 17 residues. CDR3 region: CASSMPPGTGDRTEAFF. In nucleotides, the CDR3 is TGTGCCAGTAGTATGCCCCCCGGGACAGGGGATCGCACTGAAGCTTTCTTT.

CDR3 region: CASSRGYYEQYF. As DNA, the CDR3 is TGCGCCAGCAGCAGGGGCTACTACGAGCAGTACTTC. The chain has TRBV5-1 and TRBJ2-7, with D possibly matching TRBD1 (5 bases). This CDR3 has 12 residues. Germline CDR1 SGHRS, CDR2 YFSETQ. The V gene lost 4 bases and the J gene lost 3 bases, with 8 bases spanning the gap.

V usage is TRBV24-1 and J usage is TRBJ1-1; TRBD1 might be the D (5 bases). CDR3 size: 14 residues. V was pared by 1 base and J by 1 base, with 6 bases between. CDR1 and CDR2 (germline): KGHDR, SFDVKD. DNA of the CDR3: TGTGCCACCAGTGATTTAGACAGGAACACTGAAGCTTTCTTT. Its protein product is CATSDLDRNTEAFF.

This clone appeared once. The V gene is TRBV4-1, the J gene TRBJ1-6, with D unclear. Germline V CDR1 and CDR2: MGHRA, YSYEKL. The CDR3 is 15 amino acids. V was pared by 1 base and J by 7 bases, with 11 bases between. The CDR3: CASSQVEGWNSPLHF. The CDR3 nucleotides read TGCGCCAGCAGCCAAGTCGAGGGCTGGAATTCACCCCTCCACTTT.

The genes are TRBV2 and TRBJ2-6; TRBD2 agrees at 7 bases. CDR3 length: 19 amino acids. V shed 7 bases and J 2 bases; nucleotides not matched to a gene: 17. Germline V CDR1 and CDR2: SNHLY, FYNNEI. The CDR3 nucleotides read TGTGCCAGCAAGAAGGAGGGAGGGTACACCTTAACTGGGGCCAACGTCCTGACTTTC. Encoded protein: CASKKEGGYTLTGANVLTF.

The V call is TRBV7-2, the J call TRBJ1-6, with 11 bases identical to TRBD1. Trimming cost V 1 base and J 9 bases; bases outside gene matches: 5. This CDR3 comprises 16 residues. Germline V gene data show CDR1 as SGHTA and CDR2 as FQGNSA. Here the CDR3 DNA reads TGTGCCAGCAGCTTAGGGAGGACAGGGGGCCTTTCACCCCTCCACTTT. Translated: CASSLGRTGGLSPLHF.